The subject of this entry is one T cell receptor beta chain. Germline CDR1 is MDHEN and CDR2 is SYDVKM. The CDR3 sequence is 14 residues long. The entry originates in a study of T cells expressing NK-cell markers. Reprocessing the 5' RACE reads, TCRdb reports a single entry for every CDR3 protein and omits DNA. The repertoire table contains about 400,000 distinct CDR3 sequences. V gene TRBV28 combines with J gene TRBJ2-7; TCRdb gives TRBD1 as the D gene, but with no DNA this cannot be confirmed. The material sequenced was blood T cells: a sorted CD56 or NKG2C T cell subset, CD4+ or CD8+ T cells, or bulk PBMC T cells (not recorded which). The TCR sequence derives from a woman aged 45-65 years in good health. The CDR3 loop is CASSGGPDMRRVYF.